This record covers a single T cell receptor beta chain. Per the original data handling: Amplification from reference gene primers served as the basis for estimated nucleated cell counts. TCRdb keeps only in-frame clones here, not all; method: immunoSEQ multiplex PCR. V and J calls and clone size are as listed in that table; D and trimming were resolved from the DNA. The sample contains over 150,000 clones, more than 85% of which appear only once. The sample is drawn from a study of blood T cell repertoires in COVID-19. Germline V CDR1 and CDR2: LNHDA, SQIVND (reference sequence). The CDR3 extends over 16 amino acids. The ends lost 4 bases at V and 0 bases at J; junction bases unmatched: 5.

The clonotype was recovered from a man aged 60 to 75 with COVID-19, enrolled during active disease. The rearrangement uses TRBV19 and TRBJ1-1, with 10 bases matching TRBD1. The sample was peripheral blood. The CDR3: CASSTPTGGLNTEAFF. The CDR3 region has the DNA TGTGCCAGTAGTACTCCGACAGGGGGCCTGAACACTGAAGCTTTCTTT. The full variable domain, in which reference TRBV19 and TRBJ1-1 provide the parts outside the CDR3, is DGGITQSPKYLFRKEGQNVTLSCEQNLNHDAMYWYRQDPGQGLRLIYYSQIVNDFQKGDIAEGYSVSREKKESFPLTVTSAQKNPTAFYLCASSTPTGGLNTEAFFGQGTRLTVV.